This T cell receptor (beta chain) was found in a study of blood T cell repertoires in COVID-19. Study summary: PBMCs, B-cell-depleted T cells, or T cells provided the cDNA or gDNA that made up the material.

The CDR3 has 15 amino acids. Trimming stripped 3 bases from V and 0 bases from J, with 8 bases between. Germline CDR1 and CDR2: SEHNR and FQNEAQ (reference sequence). Source study methods: Scientists estimated how many nucleated cells there were by amplifying reference gene primers. Profiling relied on immunoSEQ multiplex PCR, and the TCRdb table lists in-frame clones only, not all of them. That table supplies the V and J calls and clone size; D and trimming were determined from the DNA. This sample has 250,000 or so clones, with 90% found just once. The chain joins TRBV7-9 to TRBJ2-2; tentatively, D is TRBD1 (5 bases). The sequence came from a woman in her thirties with acute COVID-19. Material: PBMCs or T cells enriched from blood (not recorded which). The CDR3 loop reads CASSFIQANTGELFF. Written as DNA, the CDR3 is TGTGCCAGCAGCTTCATACAGGCGAACACCGGGGAGCTGTTTTTT. Drawing the rest from reference TRBV7-9 and TRBJ2-2, the complete variable domain is DTGVSQNPRHKITKRGQNVTFRCDPISEHNRLYWYRQTLGQGPEFLTYFQNEAQLEKSRLLSDRFSAERPKGSFSTLEIQRTEQGDSAMYLCASSFIQANTGELFFGEGSRLTVL.